The rows below give T cell receptor beta chains drawn from one sample of a study of blood T cells in healthy people across ages. TCRdb fed the 5' RACE reads into MiXCR, producing one record per CDR3 protein. Among about 1.1 million distinct CDR3 sequences listed, around two fifths were seen once. Sequencing input: blood. These receptor sequences come from a young man in good health. Both conserved end residues are part of each CDR3. D genes are given only for firm matches. A row's size may be missing; if present it is once, few, many or a size class.

>TRBJ1-6|.|TRBV4-1|.
CASSQEGSPPHF
TGCGCCAGCAGCCAAGAAGGGTCACCCCCCCACTTT
>TRBJ2-5|TRBD2|TRBV4-1|few
CASSQDWRGGRETQYF
TGCGCCAGCAGCCAAGATTGGCGGGGGGGCCGAGAGACCCAGTACTTC
>TRBJ2-1|.|TRBV7-2|many
CASSLVTLANEQFF
TGTGCCAGCAGCTTAGTGACACTCGCCAATGAGCAGTTCTTC
>TRBJ2-3|TRBD2|TRBV13|.
CASSFRTSGVVTDAQYF
TGTGCCAGCAGCTTCCGGACTAGCGGGGTTGTGACAGATGCGCAGTATTTT
>TRBJ2-2|.|TRBV20-1|few
CSALPGAGDTGELFF
TGCAGTGCCCTCCCAGGGGCGGGTGACACCGGGGAGCTGTTTTTT
>TRBJ1-1|.|TRBV25-1|.
CASSDIGWDTEAFF
TGTGCCAGCAGTGACATCGGGTGGGACACTGAAGCTTTCTTT
>TRBJ1-4|.|TRBV2|many
CASNPTTASNEKLFF
TGTGCCAGCAATCCTACGACAGCCTCTAATGAAAAACTGTTTTTT
>TRBJ1-5|TRBD1|TRBV20-1|few
CSARTGGDHQPQHF
TGCAGTGCTCGCACAGGGGGGGACCATCAGCCCCAGCATTTT
>TRBJ2-1|.|TRBV27|.
CASSGLGRTTYNEQFF
TGTGCCAGCAGTGGTCTCGGACGTACCACTTACAATGAGCAGTTCTTC
>TRBJ2-7|.|TRBV20-1|.
CSAVPGPNYEQYF
TGCAGTGCTGTTCCGGGGCCGAACTACGAGCAGTACTTC
>TRBJ1-2|.|TRBV2|.
CASTAGGLVYGYTF
TGTGCCAGCACCGCGGGGGGTCTGGTATATGGCTACACCTTC
>TRBJ1-5|TRBD1|TRBV28|many
CASSWTGDSNQPQHF
TGTGCCAGCAGCTGGACAGGGGATAGCAATCAGCCCCAGCATTTT
>TRBJ2-7|.|TRBV9|.
CASSVGIGASSYEQYF
TGTGCCAGCAGCGTAGGCATAGGGGCGAGCTCCTACGAGCAGTACTTC
>TRBJ2-5|.|TRBV20-1|few
CSAGLAFEETQYF
TGCAGTGCCGGCCTAGCGTTTGAAGAGACCCAGTACTTC
>TRBJ1-2|TRBD1|TRBV7-9|few
CASSPQGTERNYGYTF
TGTGCCAGCAGCCCACAGGGGACCGAAAGAAACTATGGCTACACCTTC
>TRBJ1-6|TRBD1|TRBV4-3|.
CASSQDIGTGSSYNSPLHF
TGCGCCAGCAGCCAAGACATCGGGACAGGGAGCTCCTATAATTCACCCCTCCACTTT
>TRBJ2-1|TRBD2|TRBV27|.
CASRTSGKSSYNEQFF
TGTGCCAGCAGGACTAGCGGGAAAAGCTCCTACAATGAGCAGTTCTTC
>TRBJ2-5|.|TRBV28|.
CASSPPDYLGTQYF
TGTGCCAGCAGTCCTCCGGACTACTTAGGGACCCAGTACTTC
>TRBJ2-3|TRBD2|TRBV4-3|.
CASSQDSAGGPLGTQYF
TGCGCCAGCAGCCAAGATTCGGCGGGGGGTCCCTTGGGTACGCAGTATTTT
>TRBJ1-1|.|TRBV6-5|.
CASSYSIKGGPEAFF
TGTGCCAGCAGTTACTCGATAAAGGGGGGTCCTGAAGCTTTCTTT
>TRBJ2-3|.|TRBV9|many
CASSGAGNTDTQYF
TGTGCCAGCAGCGGCGCCGGGAACACAGATACGCAGTATTTT
>TRBJ2-3|TRBD2|TRBV6-1|.
CASSEAGGSDTQYF
TGTGCCAGCAGTGAAGCGGGGGGGTCAGATACGCAGTATTTT
>TRBJ1-2|.|TRBV6-6|.
CASRNRETYDYTF
TGTGCCAGCAGAAACAGGGAAACCTATGACTACACCTTC
>TRBJ1-1|TRBD1|TRBV14|.
CASSQDTGGTVEAFF
TGTGCCAGCAGCCAAGATACAGGGGGAACTGTCGAAGCTTTCTTT